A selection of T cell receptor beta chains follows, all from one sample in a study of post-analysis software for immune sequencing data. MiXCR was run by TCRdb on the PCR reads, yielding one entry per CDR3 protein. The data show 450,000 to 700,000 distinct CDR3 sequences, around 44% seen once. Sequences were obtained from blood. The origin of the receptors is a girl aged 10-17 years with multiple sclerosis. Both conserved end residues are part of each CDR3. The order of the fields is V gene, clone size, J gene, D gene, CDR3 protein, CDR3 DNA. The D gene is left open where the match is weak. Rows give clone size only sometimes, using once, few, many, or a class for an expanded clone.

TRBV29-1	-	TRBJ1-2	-	CSVDRGNKGYGYTF	TGCAGCGTTGATCGGGGGAATAAGGGTTATGGCTACACCTTC
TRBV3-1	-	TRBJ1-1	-	CASVSHEGQAAFF	TGTGCCAGCGTTAGCCACGAGGGCCAGGCGGCTTTCTTT
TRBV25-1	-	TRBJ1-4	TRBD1	CASNRPSGTGFWEKLFF	TGTGCCAGCAACCGACCCTCAGGGACAGGGTTTTGGGAAAAACTGTTTTTT
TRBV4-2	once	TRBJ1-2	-	CASSQALGTNYGYTF	TGTGCCAGCAGCCAAGCTTTAGGGACTAACTATGGCTACACCTTC
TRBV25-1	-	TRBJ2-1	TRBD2	CASSGSGGIYNEQFF	TGTGCCAGCAGTGGTAGCGGGGGGATCTACAATGAGCAGTTCTTC
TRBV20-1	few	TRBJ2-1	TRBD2	CSARGASGRPYNEQFF	TGCAGTGCTAGAGGCGCTAGCGGGAGACCCTACAATGAGCAGTTCTTC
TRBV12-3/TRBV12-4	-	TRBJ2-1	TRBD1	CASSFQELGGDEQFF	TGTGCCAGCAGTTTTCAGGAGCTAGGGGGCGATGAGCAGTTCTTC
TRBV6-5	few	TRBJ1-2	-	CASLHRGSNYGYTF	TGTGCCAGCCTGCATCGGGGGTCGAACTATGGCTACACCTTC
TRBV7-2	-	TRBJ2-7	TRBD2	CASVSGGGISYEQYF	TGTGCCAGCGTTAGCGGGGGGGGGATTTCCTACGAGCAGTACTTC
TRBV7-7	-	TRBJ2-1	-	CASSNDLNNEQFF	TGTGCCAGCAGCAACGACTTAAACAACGAGCAGTTCTTC
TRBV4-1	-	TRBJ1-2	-	CASSRTHRDTAGTYGYTF	TGCGCCAGCAGCCGAACGCACCGGGACACCGCCGGCACCTATGGCTACACCTTC
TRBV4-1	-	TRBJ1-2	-	CASSKGRSSNYGYTF	TGCGCCAGCAGCAAAGGTCGGAGTTCTAACTATGGCTACACCTTC
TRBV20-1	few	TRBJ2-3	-	CSASQPTDTQYF	TGCAGTGCTAGTCAACCCACAGATACGCAGTATTTT
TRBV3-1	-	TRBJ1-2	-	CASSQEGGYTF	TGTGCCAGCAGCCAAGAAGGTGGCTACACCTTC
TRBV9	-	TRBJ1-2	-	CASSSPLGAEPYGYTF	TGTGCCAGCAGCTCCCCTTTGGGGGCGGAACCCTATGGCTACACCTTC
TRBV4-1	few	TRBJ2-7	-	CASSQLDGSSYEQYF	TGCGCCAGCAGCCAGTTGGACGGATCTTCCTACGAGCAGTACTTC
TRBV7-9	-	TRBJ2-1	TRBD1	CASSSPGGYFLYNVQFF	TGTGCCAGCAGTTCCCCAGGGGGCTACTTCCTCTACAATGTGCAGTTCTTC
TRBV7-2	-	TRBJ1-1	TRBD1	CASERQGAQTDTEAFF	TGTGCCAGCGAGAGACAGGGGGCGCAAACTGACACTGAAGCTTTCTTT
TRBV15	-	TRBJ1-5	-	CATSPYNQPQHF	TGTGCCACCAGCCCCTACAATCAGCCCCAGCATTTT
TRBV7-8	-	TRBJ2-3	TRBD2	CASSPGTSGGLTDMQYF	TGTGCCAGCAGCCCGGGGACTAGCGGGGGGCTCACAGATATGCAGTATTTT
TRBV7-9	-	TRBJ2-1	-	CASSLGSDGNEQFF	TGTGCCAGCAGCTTAGGGAGTGATGGGAATGAGCAGTTCTTC
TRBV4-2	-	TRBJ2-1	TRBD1	CASSQGLRVQGSNEQFF	TGTGCCAGCAGCCAAGGGCTGCGAGTACAGGGGAGCAATGAGCAGTTCTTC
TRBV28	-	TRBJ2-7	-	CASTTQGRPYEQYF	TGTGCCAGCACCACTCAGGGGAGGCCCTACGAGCAGTACTTC
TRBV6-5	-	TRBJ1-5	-	CASSPGPYSNQPQHF	TGTGCCAGCAGCCCCGGCCCTTATAGCAATCAGCCCCAGCATTTT
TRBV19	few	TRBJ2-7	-	CASSMGRDNSYEQYF	TGTGCCAGTAGTATGGGTAGGGACAACTCCTACGAGCAGTACTTC
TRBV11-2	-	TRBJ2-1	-	CASSPGQFPQFF	TGTGCCAGCAGCCCCGGACAGTTCCCCCAGTTCTTC
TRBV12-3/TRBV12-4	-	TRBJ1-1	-	CASSTREAFF	TGTGCCAGCAGTACCAGGGAAGCTTTCTTT
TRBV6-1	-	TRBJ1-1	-	CASSEALQGVLFF	TGTGCCAGCAGTGAAGCGTTGCAGGGAGTACTTTTCTTT
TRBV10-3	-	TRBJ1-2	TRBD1	CAISEATGGNYGYTF	TGTGCCATCAGTGAGGCGACAGGGGGGAACTATGGCTACACCTTC
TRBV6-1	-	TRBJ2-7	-	CASSEEGRVSQYF	TGTGCCAGCAGTGAAGAAGGACGTGTGAGCCAGTACTTC
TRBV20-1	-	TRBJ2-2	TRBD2	CSARDPRTSGETGELFF	TGCAGTGCTAGAGATCCTAGGACTAGCGGGGAGACCGGGGAGCTGTTTTTT
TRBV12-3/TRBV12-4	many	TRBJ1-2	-	CASSLGSDFYGYTF	TGTGCCAGCAGTTTAGGTAGTGACTTCTATGGCTACACCTTC
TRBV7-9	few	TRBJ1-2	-	CASSLAERGGYTF	TGTGCCAGCAGCTTAGCGGAGCGGGGCGGCTACACCTTC
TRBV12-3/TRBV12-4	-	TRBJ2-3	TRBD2	CASSPLAGVSDTQYF	TGTGCCAGCAGTCCCCTCGCGGGGGTGTCAGATACGCAGTATTTT
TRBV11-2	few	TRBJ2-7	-	CASSLDRGGGYEQYF	TGTGCCAGCAGCTTAGATCGGGGAGGGGGGTACGAGCAGTACTTC
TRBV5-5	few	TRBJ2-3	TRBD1	CASSLHIPGTVSTDTQYF	TGTGCCAGCAGCTTGCACATTCCCGGGACAGTAAGCACAGATACGCAGTATTTT
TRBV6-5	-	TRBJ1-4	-	CASSYTTGSLRNEKLFF	TGTGCCAGCAGTTACACGACAGGCTCTCTTAGGAATGAAAAACTGTTTTTT
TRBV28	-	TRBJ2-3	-	CASSQPASPRDTQYF	TGTGCCAGCAGCCAACCGGCCTCCCCGCGGGATACGCAGTATTTT
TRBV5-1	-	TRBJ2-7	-	CASSWPAAREFYEQYF	TGCGCCAGCAGCTGGCCGGCGGCGAGGGAATTCTACGAGCAGTACTTC
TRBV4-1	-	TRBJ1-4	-	CASSQPPTTNEKLFF	TGCGCCAGCAGCCAGCCTCCAACAACTAATGAAAAACTGTTTTTT
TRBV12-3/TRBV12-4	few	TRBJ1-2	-	CASSPRYSGTYRVDGYTF	TGTGCCAGCAGTCCGAGGTACAGTGGGACGTACAGGGTTGATGGCTACACCTTC
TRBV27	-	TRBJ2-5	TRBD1	CASSSTPRTGAETQYF	TGTGCCAGCAGTTCCACCCCCCGGACAGGGGCAGAGACCCAGTACTTC